This T cell receptor (beta chain) comes out of a study of T-cell reconstitution after alpha-beta-depleted transplantation in children. The CDR3 length is 19 residues. Losses at the gene ends were 5 bases for V and 2 bases for J; bases not matched to a gene: 20. Germline lookup yields CDR1 MNHEY and CDR2 SVGEGT. On this clonotype itself: The target antigen is unknown.

Study-wide results and limits: Several hundred graft clones that had expanded were reportedly the source of alpha-beta T cells about two months after transplant.

Preparation of the TCRbeta library involved a method that used unique molecular identifiers. TCRdb reprocessed the PCR reads with MiXCR, giving one entry per CDR3 protein. This sample has about 460,000 distinct CDR3 sequences, with about 10% found just once. This material consisted of PBMCs, mostly from graft donor cells, taken 180 days after TCRalphabeta/CD19-depleted stem cell transplant. This chain uses TRBV6-2 or TRBV6-3 with TRBJ2-5; 7 bases are a match to TRBD2. The sequence was obtained from a female patient between 2 and 15 years old who had a stem cell transplant for aplastic anemia, so the T cells may come from the graft donor. CDR3 residues: CASSRLFLEGREDQETQYF. The CDR3 DNA follows: TGTGCCAGCAGTCGGTTATTTCTGGAGGGCCGGGAGGATCAAGAGACCCAGTACTTC.